This paragraph reports one T cell receptor beta chain. The germline gives CDR1 DFQATT, CDR2 SNEGSKA (reference sequence). Between the trimmed V and J ends, which lost 2 bases and 14 bases, there was a span of 13 bases. The CDR3 runs to 11 residues. This entry is derived from a study of blood T cell repertoires in COVID-19. The protocol was immunoSEQ multiplex PCR, while the TCRdb copy is restricted to in-frame clones and leaves out a portion. The sample comprises a few hundred thousand clones, about 82% of which are singletons, and around 1.5% rests with the top ten. This rearrangement joins TRBV20-1 to TRBJ2-1, with a weak D call TRBD2 (5 bases). The origin of this receptor is a woman in her forties or fifties with acute or convalescent COVID-19. Sequenced input: peripheral blood. The CDR3 nucleotides read TGCAGTGCTAGATCAGATAGCGAAAAGTTCTTC. Translated, it gives CSARSDSEKFF.